Below are 10 T cell receptor beta chains sequenced from a single sample in a study of cytomegalovirus exposure and HLA in healthy donors. The PCR employed 60 Vbeta primers together with 13 Jbeta primers. This table comes from immunoSEQ multiplex PCR, and its TCRdb copy is limited to in-frame clones, with some not included. The sample table includes 110,000 to 150,000 clones. Material for sequencing was PBMCs. Source of these receptors: a woman aged 18-29 years in good health and CMV-seronegative.

The rearrangement links TRBV7-9 to TRBJ1-4; TRBD1 aligns across 7 bases. With V trimmed by 2 bases and J by 6 bases, 9 bases remained unmatched. Germline V lookup: CDR1 SEHNR, CDR2 FQNEAQ (reference sequence). The CDR3 is 16 residues long. The CDR3 reads CASSLILSGGYEKLFF. The CDR3 nucleotides are TGTGCCAGCAGCTTAATATTATCAGGGGGATATGAAAAACTGTTTTTT.

The chain is built from TRBV18 and TRBJ1-1; 7 bases are shared with TRBD1. The CDR3 has 15 residues. Trimming cost V 3 bases and J 3 bases; bases outside gene matches: 7. The V gene's germline CDR1 is KGHSH and CDR2 LQKENI. The CDR3 loop is CASSPTHGTDTEAFF. DNA for the CDR3: TGTGCCAGCTCACCCACGCACGGGACAGACACTGAAGCTTTCTTT.

On this clone: At one of its ends the junction is not consistent with the germline gene, which may arise from a read error. The chain carries TRBV7-7 and TRBJ2-3; 8 positions agree with TRBD2. Germline V CDR1 and CDR2: SSHAT, FNYEAQ (reference sequence). The CDR3 spans 16 residues. The CDR3 DNA sequence: TGTGCTAGCAGCCCGAGTCCAGCGGGAGCGGTAGATACGCAGTATTTT. It specifies CASSPSPAGAVDTQYF. The full variable domain, in which reference TRBV7-7 and TRBJ2-3 provide the parts outside the CDR3, is GAGVSQSPRYKVTKRGQDVTLRCDPISSHATLYWYQQALGQGPEFLTYFNYEAQPDKSGLPSDRFSAERPEGSISTLTIQRTEQRDSAMYRCASSPSPAGAVDTQYFGPGTRLTVL.

The chain employs TRBV2 and TRBJ2-3, with D tentatively TRBD2 (5 bases). Germline CDR1 is SNHLY and CDR2 is FYNNEI. The CDR3 runs 13 residues. V lost 7 bases and J 2 bases, leaving 10 bases between the germline ends. The CDR3, as DNA: TGTGCCAGCAACGGGGTCTACACAGATACGCAGTATTTT. Encoded protein: CASNGVYTDTQYF.

The chain joins TRBV5-6 to TRBJ2-2; TRBD1 is a possible D gene (6 bases). CDR1 is SGHDT, CDR2 YYEEEE, per germline. With 6 bases removed from V and 0 bases from J, the gap between germline ends came to 15 bases. The CDR3 extends over 16 amino acids. The chain's CDR3 is CASTRAGTPNTGELFF. In nucleotides, the CDR3 is TGTGCCAGCACCCGAGCCGGGACACCGAACACCGGGGAGCTGTTTTTT.

This rearrangement joins TRBV7-2 to TRBJ2-4; the match to TRBD2 covers 11 bases. Germline CDR1 reads SGHTA; CDR2 reads FQGNSA. J lost 5 bases, V lost 6 bases, and 9 bases had no gene match. This CDR3 has 16 amino acids. The CDR3 DNA reads TGTGCCAGCAGTTCCGGGACTAGCGGAGGACAAAACATTCAGTACTTC. Residues: CASSSGTSGGQNIQYF.

The chain links TRBV6-5 to TRBJ2-7, with D possibly matching TRBD1 (5 bases). The CDR3 runs 13 residues. V lost 6 bases and J 4 bases, leaving 13 bases between the germline ends. CDR1 and CDR2 from the germline V gene are MNHEY and SVGAGI. CDR3 loop: CASSLGRRYEQYF. For the CDR3, the DNA is TGTGCCAGCAGCCTGGGGCGTCGATACGAGCAGTACTTC.

The chain joins TRBV30 to TRBJ1-1; D possibly corresponds to TRBD1 (5 bases). CDR1 and CDR2 (germline): GTSNPN, SVGIG (reference sequence). The CDR3 is made up of 14 amino acids. V was shortened by 3 bases and J by 0 bases, with 11 bases between the two germline ends. This CDR3 is CAWSGDSMNTEAFF. DNA for the CDR3: TGTGCCTGGAGCGGCGACAGCATGAACACTGAAGCTTTCTTT.

The chain joins TRBV11-2 to TRBJ1-4; weak D call: TRBD1 (5 bases). V dropped 3 bases and J dropped 7 bases, with 15 bases sitting between them. CDR1 is SGHAT and CDR2 is FQNNGV in the germline V gene. The CDR3 totals 15 residues. The CDR3 coding sequence is TGTGCCAGCAGCTTTCGATTGGAGGGGAGTGAAAAACTGTTTTTT. Amino acid sequence: CASSFRLEGSEKLFF.

The chain is built from TRBV18 and TRBJ1-1; perhaps TRBD1 as D (5 bases). The CDR3 covers 14 residues. With 0 bases removed from V and 4 bases from J, the gap between germline ends came to 9 bases. Germline lookup yields CDR1 KGHSH and CDR2 LQKENI. CDR3 in amino acids: CASSPPRGGTEAFF. The CDR3 bases are TGTGCCAGCTCACCACCCCGGGGGGGCACTGAAGCTTTCTTT.